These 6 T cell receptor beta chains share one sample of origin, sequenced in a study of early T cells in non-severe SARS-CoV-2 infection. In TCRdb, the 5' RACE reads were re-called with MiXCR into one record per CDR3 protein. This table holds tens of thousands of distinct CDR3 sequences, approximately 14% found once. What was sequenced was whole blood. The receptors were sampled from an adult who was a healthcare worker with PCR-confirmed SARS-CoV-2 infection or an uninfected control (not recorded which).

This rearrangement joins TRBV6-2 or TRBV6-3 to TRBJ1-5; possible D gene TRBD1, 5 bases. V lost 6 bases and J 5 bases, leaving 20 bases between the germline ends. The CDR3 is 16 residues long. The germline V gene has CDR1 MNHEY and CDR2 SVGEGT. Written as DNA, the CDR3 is TGTGCCAGCAGACCTCAGACCGGGGCCAGTTATCAGCCCCAGCATTTT. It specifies CASRPQTGASYQPQHF.

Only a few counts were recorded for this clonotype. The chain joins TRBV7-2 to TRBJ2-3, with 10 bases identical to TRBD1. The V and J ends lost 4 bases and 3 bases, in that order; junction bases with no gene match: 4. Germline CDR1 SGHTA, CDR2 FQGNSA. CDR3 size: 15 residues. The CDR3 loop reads CASSYGQGVTDTQYF. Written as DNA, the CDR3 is TGTGCCAGCAGCTACGGACAGGGGGTAACAGATACGCAGTATTTT.

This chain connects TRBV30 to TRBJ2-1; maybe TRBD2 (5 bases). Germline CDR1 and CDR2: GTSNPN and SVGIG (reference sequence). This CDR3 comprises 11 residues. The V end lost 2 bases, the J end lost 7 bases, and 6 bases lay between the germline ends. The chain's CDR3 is CAWSRGNEQFF. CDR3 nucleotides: TGTGCCTGGAGTCGAGGGAATGAGCAGTTCTTC.

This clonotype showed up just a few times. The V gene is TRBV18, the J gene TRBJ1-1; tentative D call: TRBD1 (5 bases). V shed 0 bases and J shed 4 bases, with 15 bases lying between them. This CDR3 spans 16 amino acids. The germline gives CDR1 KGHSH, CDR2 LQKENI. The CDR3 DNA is TGTGCCAGCTCACCACCATGGGGGTCGGGCTCCACTGAAGCTTTCTTT. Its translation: CASSPPWGSGSTEAFF. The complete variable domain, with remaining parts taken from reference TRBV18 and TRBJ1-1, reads NAGVMQNPRHLVRRRGQEARLRCSPMKGHSHVYWYRQLPEEGLKFMVYLQKENIIDESGMPKERFSAEFPKEGPSILRIQQVVRGDSAAYFCASSPPWGSGSTEAFFGQGTRLTVV.

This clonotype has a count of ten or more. The CDR3 protein is CASSVTVNSYEQYF. In DNA form, the CDR3 reads TGCGCCAGCAGCGTGACAGTGAATTCCTACGAGCAGTACTTC. This chain joins TRBV5-1 and TRBJ2-7; perhaps TRBD1 as D (5 bases). V dropped 4 bases and J dropped 1 base, with 12 bases sitting between them. The CDR3 covers 14 residues. CDR1 and CDR2 (germline): SGHRS, YFSETQ.

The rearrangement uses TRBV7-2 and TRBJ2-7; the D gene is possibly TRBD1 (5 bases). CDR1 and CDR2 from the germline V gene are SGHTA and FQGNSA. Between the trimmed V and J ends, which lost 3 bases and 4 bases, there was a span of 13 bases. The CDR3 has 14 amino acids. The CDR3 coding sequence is TGTGCCAGCAGCTTCCAAGGACACCTATACGAGCAGTACTTC. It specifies CASSFQGHLYEQYF.